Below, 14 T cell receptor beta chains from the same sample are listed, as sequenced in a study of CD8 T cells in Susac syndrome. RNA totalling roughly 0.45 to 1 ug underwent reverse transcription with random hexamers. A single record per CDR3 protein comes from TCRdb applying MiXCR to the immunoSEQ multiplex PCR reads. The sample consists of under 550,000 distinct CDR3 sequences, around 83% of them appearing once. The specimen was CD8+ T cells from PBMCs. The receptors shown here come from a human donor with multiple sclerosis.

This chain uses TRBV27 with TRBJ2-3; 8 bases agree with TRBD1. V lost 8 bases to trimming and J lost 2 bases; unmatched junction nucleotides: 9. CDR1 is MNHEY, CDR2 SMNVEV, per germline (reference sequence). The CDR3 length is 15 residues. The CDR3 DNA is TGTGCCAGCCTGAGGCAGGGGGCGCCCACAGATACGCAGTATTTT. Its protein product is CASLRQGAPTDTQYF.

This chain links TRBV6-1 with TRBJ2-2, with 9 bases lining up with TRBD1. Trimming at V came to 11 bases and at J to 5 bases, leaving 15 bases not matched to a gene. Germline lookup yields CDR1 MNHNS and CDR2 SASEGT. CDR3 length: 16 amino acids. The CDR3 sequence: CAGTGQGDVLTGELFF. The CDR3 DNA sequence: TGTGCCGGCACGGGACAGGGTGATGTATTAACCGGGGAGCTGTTTTTT.

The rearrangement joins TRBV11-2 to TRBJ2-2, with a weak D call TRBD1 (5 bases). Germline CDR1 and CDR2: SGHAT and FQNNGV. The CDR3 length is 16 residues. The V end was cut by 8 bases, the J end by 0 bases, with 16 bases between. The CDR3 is CASLTHQGPNTGELFF. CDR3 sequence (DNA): TGTGCCAGCTTAACGCACCAGGGCCCGAACACCGGGGAGCTGTTTTTT.

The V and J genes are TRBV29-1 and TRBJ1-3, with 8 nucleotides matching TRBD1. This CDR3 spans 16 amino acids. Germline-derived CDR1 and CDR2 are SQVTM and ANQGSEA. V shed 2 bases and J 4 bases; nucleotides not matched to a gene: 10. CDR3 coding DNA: TGCAGCGTTGAAAAACTGGCAGGGGGCTTGGGAAACACCATATATTTT. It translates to CSVEKLAGGLGNTIYF.

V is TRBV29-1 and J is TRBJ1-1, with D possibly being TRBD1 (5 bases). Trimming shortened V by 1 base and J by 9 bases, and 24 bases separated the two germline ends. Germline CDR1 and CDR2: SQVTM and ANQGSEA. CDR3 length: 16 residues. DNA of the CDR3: TGCAGCGTTGAAGTGGGGGTTAATAACTTAGACGACCAAGCTTTCTTT. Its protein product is CSVEVGVNNLDDQAFF. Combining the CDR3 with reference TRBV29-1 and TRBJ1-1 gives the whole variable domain SAVISQKPSRDICQRGTSLTIQCQVDSQVTMMFWYRQQPGQSLTLIATANQGSEATYESGFVIDKFPISRPNLTFSTLTVSNMSPEDSSIYLCSVEVGVNNLDDQAFFGQGTRLTVV.

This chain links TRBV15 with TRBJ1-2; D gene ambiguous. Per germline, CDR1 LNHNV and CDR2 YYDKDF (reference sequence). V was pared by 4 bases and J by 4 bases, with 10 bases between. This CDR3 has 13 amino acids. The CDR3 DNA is TGTGCCACCAGCACCGACGGAGTCTATGGCTACACCTTC. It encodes CATSTDGVYGYTF.

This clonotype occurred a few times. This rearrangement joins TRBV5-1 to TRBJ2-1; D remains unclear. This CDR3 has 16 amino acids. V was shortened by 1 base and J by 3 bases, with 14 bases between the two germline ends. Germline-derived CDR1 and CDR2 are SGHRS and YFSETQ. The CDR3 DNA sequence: TGCGCCAGCAGCTTGAATCCGGGTGATTACTACAATGAGCAGTTCTTC. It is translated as CASSLNPGDYYNEQFF.

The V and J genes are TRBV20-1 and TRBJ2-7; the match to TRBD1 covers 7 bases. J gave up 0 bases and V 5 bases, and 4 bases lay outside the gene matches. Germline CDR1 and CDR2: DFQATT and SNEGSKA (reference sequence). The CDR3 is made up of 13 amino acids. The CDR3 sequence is CSAFRDSSYEQYF. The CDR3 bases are TGCAGTGCTTTCCGGGACAGCTCCTACGAGCAGTACTTC.

The CDR3 reads CASSLQGAGETQYF. Here the CDR3 DNA reads TGTGCCAGCAGCTTGCAGGGGGCCGGAGAGACCCAGTACTTC. The chain combines TRBV5-6 with TRBJ2-5, with 8 bases identical to TRBD1. This CDR3 spans 14 amino acids. CDR1 is SGHDT, CDR2 YYEEEE, per germline. Trimming took 1 base from V and 4 from J; bases not matched to a gene: 3. The variable domain in full, completed from reference TRBV5-6 and TRBJ2-5, reads DAGVTQSPTHLIKTRGQQVTLRCSPKSGHDTVSWYQQALGQGPQFIFQYYEEEERQRGNFPDRFSGHQFPNYSSELNVNALLLGDSALYLCASSLQGAGETQYFGPGTRLLVL.

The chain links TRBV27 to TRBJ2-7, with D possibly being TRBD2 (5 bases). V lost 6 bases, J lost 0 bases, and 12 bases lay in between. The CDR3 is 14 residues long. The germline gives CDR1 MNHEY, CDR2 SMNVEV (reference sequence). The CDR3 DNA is TGTGCCAGCAGCCCCGGGGTGGACTCCTACGAGCAGTACTTC. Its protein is CASSPGVDSYEQYF.

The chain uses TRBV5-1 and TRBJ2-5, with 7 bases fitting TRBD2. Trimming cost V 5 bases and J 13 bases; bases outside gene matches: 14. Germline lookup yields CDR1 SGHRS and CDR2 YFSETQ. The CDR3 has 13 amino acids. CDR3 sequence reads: CASRPNLSGETYF. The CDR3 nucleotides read TGCGCCAGCAGGCCAAACCTCAGCGGGGAAACGTACTTC.

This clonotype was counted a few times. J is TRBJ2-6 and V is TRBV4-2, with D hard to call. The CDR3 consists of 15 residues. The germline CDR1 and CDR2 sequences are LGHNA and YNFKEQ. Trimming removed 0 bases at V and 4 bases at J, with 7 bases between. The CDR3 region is CASSQEVQGANVLTF. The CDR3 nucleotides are TGTGCCAGCAGCCAAGAAGTTCAGGGGGCCAACGTCCTGACTTTC.

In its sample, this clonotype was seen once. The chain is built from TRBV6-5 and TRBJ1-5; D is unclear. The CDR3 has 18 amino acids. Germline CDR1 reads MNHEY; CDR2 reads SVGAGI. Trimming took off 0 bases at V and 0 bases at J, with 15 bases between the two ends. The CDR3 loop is CASSYSDAAPYSNQPQHF. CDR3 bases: TGTGCCAGCAGTTACTCTGATGCCGCTCCCTATAGCAATCAGCCCCAGCATTTT.

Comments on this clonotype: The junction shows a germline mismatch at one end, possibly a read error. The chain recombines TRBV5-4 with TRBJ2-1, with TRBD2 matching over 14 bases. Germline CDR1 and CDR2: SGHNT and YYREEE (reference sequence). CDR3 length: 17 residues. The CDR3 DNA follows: TGTGCCAACAGCTTGTTGTCGGGACTAGCGGGAGACGATGAGCAGTTCTTC. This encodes CANSLLSGLAGDDEQFF. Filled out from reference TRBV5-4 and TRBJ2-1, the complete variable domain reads ETGVTQSPTHLIKTRGQQVTLRCSSQSGHNTVSWYQQALGQGPQFIFQYYREEENGRGNFPPRFSGLQFPNYSSELNVNALELDDSALYLCANSLLSGLAGDDEQFFGPGTRLTVL.